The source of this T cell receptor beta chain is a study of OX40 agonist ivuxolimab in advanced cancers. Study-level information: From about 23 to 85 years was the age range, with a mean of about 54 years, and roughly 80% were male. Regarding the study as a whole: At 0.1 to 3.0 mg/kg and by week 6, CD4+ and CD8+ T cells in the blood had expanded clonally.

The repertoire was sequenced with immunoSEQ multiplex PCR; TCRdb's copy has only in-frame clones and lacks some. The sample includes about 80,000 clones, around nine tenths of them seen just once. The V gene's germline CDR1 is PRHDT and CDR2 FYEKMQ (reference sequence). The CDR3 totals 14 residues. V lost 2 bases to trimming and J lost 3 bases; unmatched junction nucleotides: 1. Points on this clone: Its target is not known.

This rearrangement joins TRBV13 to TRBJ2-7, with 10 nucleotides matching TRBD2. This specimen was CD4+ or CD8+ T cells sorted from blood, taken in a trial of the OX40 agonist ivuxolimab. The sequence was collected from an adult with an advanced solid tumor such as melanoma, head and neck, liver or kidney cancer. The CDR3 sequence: CASSLLAGVYEQYF. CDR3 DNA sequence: TGTGCCAGCAGCTTACTAGCGGGGGTCTACGAGCAGTACTTC.